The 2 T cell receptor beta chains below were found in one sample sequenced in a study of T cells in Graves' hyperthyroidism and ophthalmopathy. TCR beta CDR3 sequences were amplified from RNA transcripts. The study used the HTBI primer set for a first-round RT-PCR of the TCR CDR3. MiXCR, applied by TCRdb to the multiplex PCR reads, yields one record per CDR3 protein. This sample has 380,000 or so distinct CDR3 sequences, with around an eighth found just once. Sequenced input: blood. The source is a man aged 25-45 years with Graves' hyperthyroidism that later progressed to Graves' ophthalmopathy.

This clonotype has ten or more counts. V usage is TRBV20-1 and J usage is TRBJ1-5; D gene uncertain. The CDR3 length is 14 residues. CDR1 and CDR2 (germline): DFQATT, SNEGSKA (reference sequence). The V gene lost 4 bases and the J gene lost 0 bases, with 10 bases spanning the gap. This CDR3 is CSATDMHSNQPQHF. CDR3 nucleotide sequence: TGCAGTGCTACAGACATGCATAGCAATCAGCCCCAGCATTTT.

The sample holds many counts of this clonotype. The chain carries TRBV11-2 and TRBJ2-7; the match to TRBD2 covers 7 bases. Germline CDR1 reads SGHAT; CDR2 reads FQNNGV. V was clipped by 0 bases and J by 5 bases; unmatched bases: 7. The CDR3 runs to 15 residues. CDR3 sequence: CASSLDVGGGNEQYF. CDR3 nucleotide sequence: TGTGCCAGCAGCTTAGATGTTGGCGGGGGAAACGAGCAGTACTTC.